Listed here are 32 T cell receptor beta chains from one sample, sequenced in a study of radiotherapy plus CTLA-4 blockade in lung cancer. Clones were read by immunoSEQ multiplex PCR, and TCRdb kept only the in-frame ones, dropping some. This sample has 65,000 to 70,000 clones, with around 80% found just once. The material was peripheral blood, obtained from a patient treated with radiotherapy plus ipilimumab. These TCRs come from a human donor with non-small cell lung cancer who had a complete response to radiotherapy plus ipilimumab.

In this sample, this clone turned up a few times. V and J are TRBV7-2 and TRBJ2-7, with 7 bases identical to TRBD1. The CDR3 runs 14 residues. Per the germline V gene, CDR1 is SGHTA and CDR2 is FQGNSA. V lost 1 base and J lost 1; bases outside the gene matches: 1. The CDR3 sequence is CASSLVTGSYEQYF. Written as DNA, the CDR3 is TGTGCCAGCAGCTTAGTGACAGGGTCCTACGAGCAGTACTTC.

The chain combines TRBV5-1 with TRBJ2-3, with 9 bases identical to TRBD2. V lost 0 bases and J lost 2; bases outside the gene matches: 4. The CDR3 consists of 16 residues. CDR1 is SGHRS and CDR2 is YFSETQ in the germline V gene. The CDR3 protein is CASSLVAGGNTDTQYF. CDR3 nucleotide sequence: TGCGCCAGCAGCTTGGTCGCGGGGGGGAACACAGATACGCAGTATTTT.

This clone was detected a few times. The chain carries TRBV14 and TRBJ2-2; D ambiguous. Germline CDR1 reads SGHDN; CDR2 reads FVKESK. The V end was cut by 0 bases, the J end by 2 bases, with 7 bases between. This CDR3 is built from 15 residues. CDR3 in amino acids: CASSQELGNTGELFF. DNA of the CDR3: TGTGCCAGCAGCCAAGAATTGGGTAACACCGGGGAGCTGTTTTTT.

V gene TRBV18 combines with J gene TRBJ1-1; D call uncertain. V was trimmed by 3 bases and J by 8 bases, leaving 16 bases between them. CDR1 and CDR2 (germline): KGHSH, LQKENI. The CDR3 sequence is 14 residues long. The CDR3 bases are TGTGCCAGCTCACCGAGTACCCAGGTCCGGGAAGCTTTCTTT. It translates to CASSPSTQVREAFF.

The chain links TRBV5-1 to TRBJ2-3; D is perhaps TRBD2 (5 bases). CDR3 size: 12 residues. Trimming took off 4 bases at V and 6 bases at J, with 9 bases between the two ends. CDR1 is SGHRS, CDR2 YFSETQ, per germline. The chain's CDR3 is CASSPGLDTQYF. The CDR3 DNA sequence: TGCGCCAGCAGCCCTGGACTTGATACGCAGTATTTT.

The chain couples TRBV11-2 to TRBJ2-7, with 9 bases that match TRBD1. V lost 5 bases and J lost 3; bases outside the gene matches: 11. Germline V lookup: CDR1 SGHAT, CDR2 FQNNGV. CDR3 length: 16 amino acids. This CDR3 is CASSPIARTGVYEQYF. The CDR3, as DNA: TGTGCCAGCAGCCCAATCGCTCGGACAGGGGTCTACGAGCAGTACTTC.

This chain uses TRBV2 with TRBJ1-1; 7 nucleotides agree with TRBD1. The CDR3 runs 12 residues. Looked up from germline, CDR1 is SNHLY and CDR2 is FYNNEI. V was pared by 4 bases and J by 11 bases, with 7 bases of the junction left unmatched. Here the CDR3 DNA reads TGTGCCAGCAGTGGGGACAGCCGTGAGGCTTTCTTT. This gives the protein CASSGDSREAFF.

The chain combines TRBV7-9 with TRBJ2-2; 9 positions match TRBD2. In germline, CDR1 is SEHNR, CDR2 FQNEAQ (reference sequence). CDR3 length: 16 amino acids. The V and J ends lost 1 base and 7 bases, in that order; junction bases with no gene match: 7. The CDR3: CASSLELAGAGGELFF. The DNA of the CDR3 is TGTGCCAGCAGCTTAGAGTTAGCGGGAGCAGGCGGGGAGCTGTTTTTT.

V usage is TRBV30 and J usage is TRBJ2-3; D ambiguous. Germline assignment: CDR1 GTSNPN and CDR2 SVGIG (reference sequence). Trimming shortened V by 3 bases and J by 6 bases, and 16 bases separated the two germline ends. This CDR3 has 14 amino acids. This CDR3 reads CAWRPGRAGDTQYF. The CDR3 DNA reads as TGTGCCTGGAGGCCCGGAAGGGCTGGGGATACGCAGTATTTT.

This chain joins TRBV5-1 and TRBJ1-2; weak D call: TRBD1 (5 bases). The V gene lost 2 bases and the J gene lost 7 bases, with 18 bases spanning the gap. The CDR3 sequence is 15 residues long. Germline values: CDR1 SGHRS, CDR2 YFSETQ. The CDR3 protein is CASSFERGAGGGYTF. The CDR3 DNA reads as TGCGCCAGCAGCTTTGAGCGGGGCGCGGGGGGTGGCTACACCTTC.

The chain carries TRBV14 and TRBJ1-4; no firm D call. CDR1 is SGHDN and CDR2 is FVKESK in the germline V gene. V lost 3 bases, J lost 3 bases, and 8 bases lay in between. The CDR3 is made up of 14 amino acids. CDR3 in DNA: TGTGCCAGCAGCCACGGGCAGTCTAATGAAAAACTGTTTTTT. This translates into CASSHGQSNEKLFF. The whole variable domain, filled in from reference TRBV14 and TRBJ1-4, reads EAGVTQFPSHSVIEKGQTVTLRCDPISGHDNLYWYRRVMGKEIKFLLHFVKESKQDESGMPNNRFLAERTGGTYSTLKVQPAELEDSGVYFCASSHGQSNEKLFFGSGTQLSVL.

This chain joins TRBV7-2 and TRBJ2-4; D ambiguous. Trimming left V 1 base short and J 6 bases short, with 7 bases between. CDR1 and CDR2 (germline): SGHTA, FQGNSA. CDR3 size: 13 residues. The CDR3 region has the DNA TGTGCCAGCAGCTTAGGGGTCAGAAACATTCAGTACTTC. It translates to CASSLGVRNIQYF.

The V gene is TRBV29-1, the J gene TRBJ2-5; possibly TRBD2 for D (6 bases). The length of the CDR3 is 13 residues. V was pared by 6 bases and J by 5 bases, with 16 bases between. CDR1 and CDR2 from the germline V gene are SQVTM and ANQGSEA. The chain's CDR3 is CSVVARGPETQYF. In nucleotides, the CDR3 is TGCAGCGTCGTCGCGCGGGGCCCGGAGACCCAGTACTTC. Looking up the rest from reference TRBV29-1 and TRBJ2-5 gives the full variable domain: SAVISQKPSRDICQRGTSLTIQCQVDSQVTMMFWYRQQPGQSLTLIATANQGSEATYESGFVIDKFPISRPNLTFSTLTVSNMSPEDSSIYLCSVVARGPETQYFGPGTRLLVL.

The rearrangement joins TRBV4-3 to TRBJ2-5, with D perhaps matching TRBD1 or TRBD2 (6 bases each). The CDR3 has 17 amino acids. The V gene's germline CDR1 is LGHNA and CDR2 YSLEER. The V end lost 0 bases, the J end lost 5 bases, and 19 bases lay between the germline ends. CDR3 loop: CASSQDRGRGGLETQYF. The CDR3 coding sequence is TGCGCCAGCAGCCAAGATCGAGGGCGAGGGGGGTTGGAGACCCAGTACTTC.

This clone was seen only a few times. V and J are TRBV2 and TRBJ2-1; D is unclear. Per the germline V gene, CDR1 is SNHLY and CDR2 is FYNNEI. Between the trimmed V and J ends, which lost 8 bases and 0 bases, there was a span of 8 bases. This CDR3 is 13 amino acids long. The CDR3 DNA reads TGTGCCAGCGCACTTGGCTCCTACAATGAGCAGTTCTTC. Amino acids: CASALGSYNEQFF. Variable domain in full (rest from reference TRBV2 and TRBJ2-1): EPEVTQTPSHQVTQMGQEVILRCVPISNHLYFYWYRQILGQKVEFLVSFYNNEISEKSEIFDDQFSVERPDGSNFTLKIRSTKLEDSAMYFCASALGSYNEQFFGPGTRLTVL.

This clone was detected only once. The chain employs TRBV5-1 and TRBJ2-3, with D tentatively TRBD1 (6 bases). Germline-derived CDR1 and CDR2 are SGHRS and YFSETQ. V was trimmed by 0 bases and J by 4 bases, leaving 15 bases between them. The CDR3 covers 16 residues. In DNA, the CDR3 is TGCGCCAGCAGCTTGGCTCTTAATCGACAGGCAGATACGCAGTATTTT. This translates into CASSLALNRQADTQYF.

The V call is TRBV30, the J call TRBJ1-4; 7 positions agree with TRBD1. The CDR3 has 14 amino acids. V was clipped by 2 bases and J by 7 bases; unmatched bases: 7. Germline V gene sequence: CDR1 GTSNPN, CDR2 SVGIG (reference sequence). DNA of the CDR3: TGTGCCTGGAGTCGACAGGGCGGTGTTGAAAAACTGTTTTTT. Translating gives CAWSRQGGVEKLFF.

This clone has a handful of counts. The rearrangement joins TRBV27 to TRBJ2-3, with TRBD1 as a possible D gene (6 bases). The CDR3 extends over 15 amino acids. Trimming left V 4 bases short and J 3 bases short, with 14 bases between. Germline lookup yields CDR1 MNHEY and CDR2 SMNVEV (reference sequence). CDR3 sequence reads: CASSSLQGVTDTQYF. The CDR3 bases are TGTGCCAGCAGTTCCTTACAGGGTGTTACAGATACGCAGTATTTT.

This chain joins TRBV7-9 and TRBJ2-1, with TRBD1 matching over 8 bases. CDR1 is SEHNR and CDR2 is FQNEAQ in the germline V gene (reference sequence). CDR3 length equals 14 residues. The ends lost 5 bases at V and 7 bases at J; junction bases unmatched: 7. CDR3 protein: CASSPYGQGNEQFF. The CDR3 DNA follows: TGTGCCAGCAGCCCCTACGGACAGGGAAATGAGCAGTTCTTC.

The chain couples TRBV4-1 to TRBJ1-4; tentative D call: TRBD1 (5 bases). This CDR3 contains 18 residues. V lost 5 bases and J 0 bases, leaving 19 bases between the germline ends. The V gene's germline CDR1 is MGHRA and CDR2 YSYEKL. The CDR3 DNA reads as TGCGCCAGCAGCGCACTTCTCTTGCGGGGGACAACTAATGAAAAACTGTTTTTT. Its translation: CASSALLLRGTTNEKLFF.

V gene TRBV6-1 combines with J gene TRBJ1-2; D remains ambiguous. In germline, CDR1 is MNHNS, CDR2 SASEGT. V lost 0 bases and J 1 base, leaving 9 bases between the germline ends. The CDR3 runs to 15 residues. The chain's CDR3 is CASSEAFGLNYGYTF. DNA of the CDR3: TGTGCCAGCAGTGAAGCCTTCGGGCTTAACTATGGCTACACCTTC.

This clone came up a few times. The rearrangement uses TRBV7-8 and TRBJ2-2, with 9 bases fitting TRBD2. CDR1 and CDR2 from the germline V gene are SGHVS and FQNEAQ. This CDR3 contains 16 residues. After removal of 3 bases from V and 6 bases from J, the junction contained 8 bases not matched to a gene. Here the CDR3 reads CASSFGTSKFPGELFF. The CDR3 bases are TGTGCCAGCAGCTTCGGGACTAGCAAATTCCCCGGGGAGCTGTTTTTT.

In its sample, this clone was seen a few times. The chain combines TRBV18 with TRBJ1-1; no reliable D call. The CDR3 loop spans 11 amino acids. V was shortened by 5 bases and J by 6 bases, with 7 bases between the two germline ends. The germline CDR1 and CDR2 sequences are KGHSH and LQKENI. The CDR3 DNA reads TGTGCCAGCTCAATGGAGGCTGAAGCTTTCTTT. Protein: CASSMEAEAFF.

In its sample, this clone was seen a few times. The V gene is TRBV4-1, the J gene TRBJ2-7; tentative D call: TRBD2 (5 bases). The CDR3 contains 13 residues. Germline assignment: CDR1 MGHRA and CDR2 YSYEKL. Deletions cut 0 bases from V and 3 bases from J, with 6 bases between. CDR3 DNA sequence: TGCGCCAGCAGCCAAGAAGAGGGCTACGAGCAGTACTTC. Its protein product is CASSQEEGYEQYF.

This clone appeared a single time. The chain joins TRBV7-2 to TRBJ1-2; 7 nucleotides match TRBD1. From germline, CDR1 is SGHTA and CDR2 FQGNSA. This CDR3 is built from 11 residues. V shed 5 bases and J 8 bases; nucleotides not matched to a gene: 2. The CDR3 sequence is CASSPDRGYTF. CDR3 bases: TGTGCCAGCAGCCCGGACAGGGGCTACACCTTC.

This clone has just one count. The CDR3 loop reads CASSYWDRGRGTEAFF. The CDR3 DNA reads TGTGCCAGCAGTTACTGGGACAGGGGGCGCGGCACTGAAGCTTTCTTT. The chain combines TRBV6-5 with TRBJ1-1; 12 bases map to TRBD1. Trimming at V came to 1 base and at J to 4 bases, leaving 4 bases not matched to a gene. Germline lookup yields CDR1 MNHEY and CDR2 SVGAGI. The CDR3 spans 16 residues.

The chain recombines TRBV6-1 with TRBJ1-5, with 9 bases identical to TRBD1. Looked up from germline, CDR1 is MNHNS and CDR2 is SASEGT. J gave up 7 bases and V 5 bases, and 9 bases lay outside the gene matches. CDR3 length equals 15 residues. The CDR3 protein is CASSPGQGAVQPQHF. CDR3 nucleotides: TGTGCCAGCAGTCCGGGACAGGGAGCGGTGCAGCCCCAGCATTTT.

DNA of the CDR3: TGTGCCACCAGCAGAGATCCAGAGGGGGCGTCTGGCTACACCTTC. Translated: CATSRDPEGASGYTF. The chain carries TRBV15 and TRBJ1-2; 7 bases agree with TRBD1. The CDR3 has 15 amino acids. The trim removed 0 bases at V and 7 bases at J, leaving 8 bases unmatched. Germline V gene data show CDR1 as LNHNV and CDR2 as YYDKDF (reference sequence).

This rearrangement joins TRBV29-1 to TRBJ1-2, with D unresolved. Germline V lookup: CDR1 SQVTM, CDR2 ANQGSEA. Trimming stripped 6 bases from V and 5 bases from J, with 16 bases between. CDR3 length equals 13 residues. CDR3 sequence: CSVAPGSRYGYTF. CDR3 DNA sequence: TGCAGCGTCGCCCCAGGCTCCCGGTATGGCTACACCTTC.

The rearrangement uses TRBV27 and TRBJ1-6, with TRBD1 matching over 8 bases. The CDR3 is 16 amino acids. The germline V gene encodes CDR1 MNHEY and CDR2 SMNVEV (reference sequence). V lost 2 bases, J lost 9 bases, and 9 bases stayed unmatched. DNA for the CDR3: TGTGCCAGCAGTTTAAGGCCGGGACAGGCGGCTTCACCCCTCCACTTT. Protein product: CASSLRPGQAASPLHF.

The CDR3 bases are TGTGCCAGTAGTGCATATACCTCGAACAGGGGGCCGTATGGCTACACCTTC. Amino acid sequence: CASSAYTSNRGPYGYTF. This chain uses TRBV19 with TRBJ1-2, with 9 bases aligning to TRBD1. With 5 bases clipped from V and 5 bases from J, the junction kept 15 bases outside the gene matches. This CDR3 contains 17 residues. Germline CDR1 reads LNHDA; CDR2 reads SQIVND (reference sequence).

J is TRBJ1-6 and V is TRBV5-6; D possibly corresponds to TRBD1 (6 bases). There are 19 residues in the CDR3. V lost 0 bases and J 0 bases, leaving 16 bases between the germline ends. Germline CDR1 SGHDT, CDR2 YYEEEE. The chain's CDR3 is CASSLATGQGFSYNSPLHF. The DNA of the CDR3 is TGTGCCAGCAGCTTGGCTACAGGGCAGGGGTTCTCCTATAATTCACCCCTCCACTTT.